This T cell receptor (beta chain) was identified in a study of T cells after yellow fever vaccination. As for the study in general: For low cell numbers, libraries were made with SMART-Seq v4 Ultra Low Input. The study, taken as a whole, reports: Clones from primary vaccination mostly reappeared after the booster (roughly 97% CD4, around 90% CD8).

Details on this clonotype: Its target is unknown.

Germline values: CDR1 SGHAT, CDR2 FQNNGV. This CDR3 has 17 residues. V gave up 6 bases and J gave up 6 bases, with 23 bases separating them. 5'RACE template switching produced TCR cDNA carrying a universal primer site and UMIs. Via MiXCR, TCRdb re-called the 5' RACE reads, giving one row per CDR3 protein. The sample has nearly 550,000 distinct CDR3 sequences, under 25% seen once; the top ten hold roughly an eighth. Here the sequenced sample was PBMCs, taken 15 days after the yellow fever booster vaccination. The clonotype comes from a man younger than 40 who received the YFV17D yellow fever vaccine. The chain couples TRBV11-2 to TRBJ2-2; possibly TRBD1 or TRBD2 for D (5 bases each). CDR3 sequence: CASRTIGAKLGAGELFF. The CDR3 coding sequence is TGTGCCAGCAGGACTATCGGGGCTAAATTAGGGGCCGGGGAGCTGTTTTTT.